The T cell receptor (beta chain) described here comes from a study of monozygotic twins with cystic fibrosis. Method: immunoSEQ multiplex PCR; TCRdb's copy keeps in-frame clones and lacks some. Of 9,500 or so clones in the sample, 98% to 99% were seen once. V was clipped by 5 bases and J by 1 base; unmatched bases: 6. The CDR3 is made up of 16 amino acids. Germline V gives CDR1 SGHRS, CDR2 YFSETQ. The chain uses TRBV5-1 and TRBJ2-6; 7 bases fit TRBD1. Sequencing was done on a sample of blood. The TCR comes from a girl between 2 and 10 years old with cystic fibrosis. CDR3 in amino acids: CASSRDRLSGANVLTF. In nucleotides, the CDR3 is TGCGCCAGCAGTAGGGACAGATTGTCTGGGGCCAACGTCCTGACTTTC. Complete variable domain (other parts from reference TRBV5-1 and TRBJ2-6): KAGVTQTPRYLIKTRGQQVTLSCSPISGHRSVSWYQQTPGQGLQFLFEYFSETQRNKGNFPGRFSGRQFSNSRSEMNVSTLELGDSALYLCASSRDRLSGANVLTFGAGSRLTVL.